This T cell receptor beta chain was captured in a study of vaccination and CD4 T cells after COVID-19. As for the study in general: The authors exposed cells to overlapping spike peptides derived from SARS-CoV-2, HCoV-NL63, HCoV-OC43 and HCoV-229E. Study results and caveats: For convalescent patients, a median approximately 84% of reactive clones surfaced exclusively after vaccination.

In germline, CDR1 is MNHEY, CDR2 SMNVEV (reference sequence). The CDR3 totals 15 residues. Researchers used the Oncomine TCR Beta short-read assay to sequence DNA from cultured CD4+ T cells. Investigators obtained genomic DNA by extraction from cultured CD4+ T cells. TCRdb reprocessed the PCR reads with MiXCR, giving one entry per CDR3 protein. Seen here are 8,000 to 9,500 distinct CDR3 sequences, less than 85% observed once, and the top ten hold about 35%. A word on this clonotype: What it recognizes is unknown. One end of the junction fails to match germline, which may point to a read error.

Stated treatment: approximately nine-day PBMC culture with coronavirus spike peptide pools or control peptides (ViraFEST assay). The rearrangement links TRBV27 to TRBJ2-3; 8 positions agree with TRBD1. Specimen: CD4+ T cells from blood, cultured in vitro. This sequence was found in a human donor who had recovered from COVID-19. CDR3 sequence: CASSPSRDLGTGPSF. The CDR3 nucleotides read TGTGCCAGCAGTCCCTCTAGAGACCTCGGGACAGGCCCCTCTTTT.